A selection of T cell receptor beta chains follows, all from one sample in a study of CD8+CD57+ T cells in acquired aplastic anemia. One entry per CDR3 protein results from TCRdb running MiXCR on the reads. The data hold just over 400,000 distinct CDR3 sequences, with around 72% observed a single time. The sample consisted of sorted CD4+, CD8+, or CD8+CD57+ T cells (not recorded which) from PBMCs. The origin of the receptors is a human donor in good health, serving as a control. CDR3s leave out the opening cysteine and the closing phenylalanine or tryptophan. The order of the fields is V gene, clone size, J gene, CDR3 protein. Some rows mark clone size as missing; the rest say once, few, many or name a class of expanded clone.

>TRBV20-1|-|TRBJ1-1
SARPEPADI
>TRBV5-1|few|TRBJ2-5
ASSLERPGTTQY
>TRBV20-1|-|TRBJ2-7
SVDACGVVGQY
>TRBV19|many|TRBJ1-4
ASSIRSLATNEKLF
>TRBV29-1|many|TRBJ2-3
SGKNTGFTDTQY
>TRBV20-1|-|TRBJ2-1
SASLSNEQF
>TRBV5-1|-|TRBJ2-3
ASSLVQGPQDTQY
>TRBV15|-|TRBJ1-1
ATSLAGDRGLGGGAF
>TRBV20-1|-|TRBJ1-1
SVERARGNSEAF
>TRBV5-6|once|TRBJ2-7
ASSFDRVVYEQY
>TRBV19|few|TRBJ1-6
ASEGQGYLH
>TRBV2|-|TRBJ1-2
ASSGQGRGGYT
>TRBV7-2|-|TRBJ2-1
ASSLTDFNTQY
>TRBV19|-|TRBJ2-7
ASTPTGTPSGHY
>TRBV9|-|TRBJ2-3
ASSVGSGGTHEEY
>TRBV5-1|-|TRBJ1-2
ASSLAGRSGYT
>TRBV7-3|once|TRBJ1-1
ASSSSRALSSSSV
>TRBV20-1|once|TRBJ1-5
SAEGGGAGPQH
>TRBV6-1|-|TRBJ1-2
ASSPRETNYGYT
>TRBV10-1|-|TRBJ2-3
ASSSLTSGRVRGTDTQY
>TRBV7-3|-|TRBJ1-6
ASSLGGGADGQYLH
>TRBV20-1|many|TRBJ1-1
SARAGNTEAF
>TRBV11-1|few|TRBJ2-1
ASSSASGGNEQF
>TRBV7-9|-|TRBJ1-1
ASSLMGGNTEAF
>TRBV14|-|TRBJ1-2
ASSPGIAAYSTT
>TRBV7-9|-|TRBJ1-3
ASSFGGDIIY
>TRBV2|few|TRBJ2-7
ASRTDRATYEQY
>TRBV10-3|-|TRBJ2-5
AIALGGRQETQY
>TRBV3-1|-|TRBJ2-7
ASSEGTYEQY
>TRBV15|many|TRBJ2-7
ATSRGDVSSYEQY
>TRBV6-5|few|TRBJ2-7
ASSLVQGQGNEQY
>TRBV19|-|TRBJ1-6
ASRRQGTNSPLH
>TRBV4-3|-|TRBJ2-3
ASTPLAGLSTDTQY
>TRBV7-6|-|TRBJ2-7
ASSLEVGYENN
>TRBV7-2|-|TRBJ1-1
ASSPRGLLEAY
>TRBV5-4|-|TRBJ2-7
ASSRGRAYEQY
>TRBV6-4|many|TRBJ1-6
ASSDSSGGNSPLH
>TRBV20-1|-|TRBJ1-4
SARMTGGTNEKLF
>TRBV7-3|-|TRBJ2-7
ASRTAGHYEPY
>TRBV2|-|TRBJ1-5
ASSGAGAQPQH
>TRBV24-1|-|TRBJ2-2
ATLGDSGELF
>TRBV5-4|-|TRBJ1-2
ASSFRAGGYT
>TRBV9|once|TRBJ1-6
ASSPYVGQIDSPLH
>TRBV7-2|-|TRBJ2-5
ASSSGTGKTQY